The 25 T cell receptor beta chains below all came from one sample that was sequenced in a study of OX40 agonist ivuxolimab in advanced cancers. Data came from immunoSEQ multiplex PCR; TCRdb stores just in-frame clones and leaves some out. The table records over 90,000 clones, 90% of them present only once. The starting material was CD4+ or CD8+ T cells sorted from blood, obtained in a trial of the OX40 agonist ivuxolimab. The source is an adult with an advanced solid tumor such as melanoma, head and neck, liver or kidney cancer.

This rearrangement joins TRBV6-5 to TRBJ2-6, with unresolved D. The germline CDR1 and CDR2 sequences are MNHEY and SVGAGI. The CDR3 extends over 15 amino acids. Trimming stripped 2 bases from V and 1 base from J, with 6 bases between. The CDR3: CASSYVGSGANVLTF. CDR3 nucleotide sequence: TGTGCCAGCAGTTACGTCGGGTCTGGGGCCAACGTCCTGACTTTC.

This clone is a singleton in its sample. The V gene is TRBV6-6, the J gene TRBJ1-1; D is unclear. The CDR3 covers 14 residues. The germline gives CDR1 MNHNY, CDR2 SVGAGI (reference sequence). Trimming stripped 2 bases from V and 6 bases from J, with 13 bases between. Here the CDR3 reads CASSYGVSSPEAFF. CDR3 in DNA: TGTGCCAGCAGTTACGGGGTCAGTTCCCCTGAAGCTTTCTTT.

This chain uses TRBV20-1 with TRBJ2-7; D possibly uses TRBD1 or TRBD2 (6 bases each). The CDR3 loop spans 11 amino acids. Germline CDR1 reads DFQATT; CDR2 reads SNEGSKA (reference sequence). The CDR3 region is CSYRGDYEQYF. The CDR3 DNA reads TGCAGCTATAGGGGGGACTACGAGCAGTACTTC.

The J gene is TRBJ1-4, the V gene TRBV9, with 7 bases identical to TRBD1. After removal of 6 bases from V and 6 bases from J, the junction contained 8 bases not matched to a gene. CDR1 SGDLS and CDR2 YYNGEE come from the germline V gene. This CDR3 region has 14 residues. Here the CDR3 reads CASTSGTAHEKLFF. CDR3 sequence (DNA): TGTGCCAGCACCTCCGGGACAGCTCATGAAAAACTGTTTTTT.

V usage is TRBV18 and J usage is TRBJ2-3; 13 bases agree with TRBD2. Germline lookup yields CDR1 KGHSH and CDR2 LQKENI. Losses at the gene ends were 6 bases for V and 6 bases for J; bases not matched to a gene: 9. The CDR3 consists of 16 residues. CDR3 in amino acids: CASSVGTSGNRDTQYF. In nucleotides, the CDR3 is TGTGCCAGCTCGGTCGGGACTAGCGGGAATAGGGATACGCAGTATTTT.

The CDR3 region has the DNA TGTGCCAGCAGCCAGGCGGGACTAGCGGGAACCACTATAAGCACAGATACGCAGTATTTT. Translating it yields CASSQAGLAGTTISTDTQYF. This chain links TRBV4-2 with TRBJ2-3, with 13 bases that match TRBD2. Germline V gene lookup returns CDR1 LGHNA and CDR2 YNFKEQ. The V and J ends lost 3 bases and 0 bases, in that order; junction bases with no gene match: 12. This CDR3 region has 20 residues.

The rearrangement joins TRBV7-8 to TRBJ2-1; 13 bases are a match to TRBD2. After removal of 4 bases from V and 1 base from J, the junction contained 7 bases not matched to a gene. CDR1 and CDR2 (germline): SGHVS, FQNEAQ. The CDR3 extends over 18 amino acids. The CDR3 sequence: CASSSRTSGGRSYNEQFF. The CDR3 region has the DNA TGTGCCAGCAGCTCCAGGACTAGCGGGGGAAGATCCTACAATGAGCAGTTCTTC.

J is TRBJ1-1 and V is TRBV4-2; 9 bases align to TRBD1. CDR1 is LGHNA and CDR2 is YNFKEQ in the germline V gene. This CDR3 region has 13 residues. V was pared by 4 bases and J by 6 bases, with 3 bases of the junction left unmatched. The DNA for the CDR3 is TGTGCCAGCAGCCCCGACAGGGGGTCTGAAGCTTTCTTT. This encodes CASSPDRGSEAFF.

The table lists this clone with a few counts. The chain uses TRBV7-9 and TRBJ1-2, with 7 bases identical to TRBD1. Germline lookup yields CDR1 SEHNR and CDR2 FQNEAQ (reference sequence). V shed 5 bases and J 6 bases; nucleotides not matched to a gene: 6. This CDR3 has 13 residues. The CDR3 nucleotides are TGTGCCAGCAGCATAACACAGGGGAATGGCTACACCTTC. As protein: CASSITQGNGYTF.

This chain joins TRBV11-2 and TRBJ1-3, with D hard to call. The CDR3 is 16 amino acids. The germline gives CDR1 SGHAT, CDR2 FQNNGV. V gave up 1 base and J gave up 0 bases, with 10 bases separating them. The CDR3 DNA reads as TGTGCCAGCAGCTTAGGCGGCAGCCACTCTGGAAACACCATATATTTT. Residues: CASSLGGSHSGNTIYF. Variable domain in full (rest from reference TRBV11-2 and TRBJ1-3): EAGVAQSPRYKIIEKRQSVAFWCNPISGHATLYWYQQILGQGPKLLIQFQNNGVVDDSQLPKDRFSAERLKGVDSTLKIQPAKLEDSAVYLCASSLGGSHSGNTIYFGEGSWLTVV.

This clone was found once. The chain couples TRBV5-1 to TRBJ2-2; D is ambiguous. Germline assignment: CDR1 SGHRS and CDR2 YFSETQ. Deletions cut 0 bases from V and 1 base from J, with 7 bases between. The CDR3 has 15 residues. CDR3: CASSLAAGNTGELFF. The CDR3 DNA reads as TGCGCCAGCAGCTTGGCCGCAGGGAACACCGGGGAGCTGTTTTTT.

J is TRBJ2-5 and V is TRBV7-9; tentative D call: TRBD1 (5 bases). Per the germline V gene, CDR1 is SEHNR and CDR2 is FQNEAQ (reference sequence). Trimming cost V 1 base and J 6 bases, with 12 bases left between them. The CDR3 covers 14 residues. Here the CDR3 DNA reads TGTGCCAGCAGCTTAGAGGGGATCTTAAAGACCCAGTACTTC. Protein sequence: CASSLEGILKTQYF.

This clone was seen only a few times. This sequence joins TRBV7-6 and TRBJ2-1, with a tentative D call TRBD2 (6 bases). Germline loops: CDR1 SGHVS, CDR2 FNYEAQ. The CDR3 extends over 15 amino acids. Trimming cost V 5 bases and J 5 bases, with 16 bases left between them. The CDR3 spells CASSPLLGGNNEQFF. As DNA, the CDR3 is TGTGCCAGCAGCCCCCTCTTGGGGGGAAACAATGAGCAGTTCTTC.

The rearrangement uses TRBV29-1 and TRBJ1-4; D is perhaps TRBD1 (6 bases). Per the germline V gene, CDR1 is SQVTM and CDR2 is ANQGSEA. CDR3 length equals 11 residues. Trimming shortened V by 4 bases and J by 8 bases, and 8 bases separated the two germline ends. CDR3 loop: CSVVGGEKLFF. CDR3 bases: TGCAGCGTTGTGGGGGGCGAAAAACTGTTTTTT.

The J gene is TRBJ2-7, the V gene TRBV30; no firm D call. The ends were cut back, 1 base at V and 3 bases at J, with 4 bases in the middle. The CDR3 has 11 residues. Germline loops: CDR1 GTSNPN, CDR2 SVGIG (reference sequence). As DNA, the CDR3 is TGTGCCTGGAGTGGGAACTACGAGCAGTACTTC. This encodes CAWSGNYEQYF. The variable domain in full, completed from reference TRBV30 and TRBJ2-7, reads SQTIHQWPATLVQPVGSPLSLECTVEGTSNPNLYWYRQAAGRGLQLLFYSVGIGQISSEVPQNLSASRPQDRQFILSSKKLLLSDSGFYLCAWSGNYEQYFGPGTRLTVT.

V gene TRBV11-1 combines with J gene TRBJ2-3; D is possibly TRBD1 (6 bases). Trimming cost V 5 bases and J 6 bases, with 15 bases left between them. Germline values: CDR1 SGHAT, CDR2 FQDESV (reference sequence). There are 14 residues in the CDR3. CDR3 in amino acids: CASSPGAGMDTQYF. The CDR3 bases are TGTGCCAGCAGCCCAGGGGCAGGGATGGATACGCAGTATTTT. Complete variable domain (other parts from reference TRBV11-1 and TRBJ2-3): EAEVAQSPRYKITEKSQAVAFWCDPISGHATLYWYRQILGQGPELLVQFQDESVVDDSQLPKDRFSAERLKGVDSTLKIQPAELGDSAMYLCASSPGAGMDTQYFGPGTRLTVL.

The chain is built from TRBV18 and TRBJ2-6; 10 nucleotides line up with TRBD1. The CDR3 loop spans 16 amino acids. Trimming at V came to 4 bases and at J to 4 bases, leaving 4 bases not matched to a gene. CDR1 and CDR2 from the germline V gene are KGHSH and LQKENI. The CDR3 here is CASSQTGGWGANVLTF. The CDR3 nucleotides read TGTGCCAGCTCACAGACAGGGGGCTGGGGGGCCAACGTCCTGACTTTC.

The DNA of the CDR3 is TGTGCCAGCCGGAGGACAGAGAATTCACCCCTCCACTTT. Encoded protein: CASRRTENSPLHF. The gene calls are TRBV6-1 and TRBJ1-6; possible D gene TRBD1, 6 bases. From germline, CDR1 is MNHNS and CDR2 SASEGT. The CDR3 spans 13 residues. V was cut by 8 bases and J by 7 bases, with 12 bases left in between.

The V gene is TRBV5-6, the J gene TRBJ2-1; the D gene is possibly TRBD2 (6 bases). Germline V gives CDR1 SGHDT, CDR2 YYEEEE. The germline V and J ends were trimmed by 4 bases and 2 bases, with 13 bases remaining between them. This CDR3 has 15 amino acids. CDR3 loop: CASSPPGVTYNEQFF. The CDR3 DNA is TGTGCCAGCAGCCCACCGGGGGTCACCTACAATGAGCAGTTCTTC.

The chain recombines TRBV5-4 with TRBJ2-7, with TRBD1 as a possible D gene (6 bases). Germline V lookup: CDR1 SGHNT, CDR2 YYREEE (reference sequence). There are 13 residues in the CDR3. V was cut by 5 bases and J by 7 bases, with 16 bases left in between. The CDR3 here is CASSPQGNYEQYF. CDR3 coding DNA: TGTGCCAGCAGTCCCCAGGGGAATTATGAGCAGTACTTC.

The CDR3 DNA reads as TGTGCCAGCGGTTCAAGGCCTCGCGAGCAGTACTTC. Its translation: CASGSRPREQYF. This chain connects TRBV7-2 to TRBJ2-7; D gene unclear. The CDR3 runs 12 residues. Germline V gene data show CDR1 as SGHTA and CDR2 as FQGNSA. V lost 8 bases and J lost 6, with 14 bases in between.

This chain joins TRBV7-6 and TRBJ2-7; maybe TRBD2 (5 bases). CDR3 length: 12 amino acids. From germline, CDR1 is SGHVS and CDR2 FNYEAQ. Trimming stripped 2 bases from V and 5 bases from J, with 7 bases between. This CDR3 is CASSLSGDEQYF. The CDR3 bases are TGTGCCAGCAGCTTATCCGGGGACGAGCAGTACTTC. The full variable domain, completed using reference TRBV7-6 and TRBJ2-7, is GAGVSQSPRYKVTKRGQDVALRCDPISGHVSLYWYRQALGQGPEFLTYFNYEAQQDKSGLPNDRFSAERPEGSISTLTIQRTEQRDSAMYRCASSLSGDEQYFGPGTRLTVT.

CDR3 loop: CAWTPQDSRYYSNQPQHF. The CDR3, as DNA: TGTGCCTGGACCCCCCAGGACAGCCGATACTATAGCAATCAGCCCCAGCATTTT. The gene calls are TRBV30 and TRBJ1-5, with D maybe TRBD1 (6 bases). V lost 4 bases and J lost 0, with 22 bases in between. The germline V gene has CDR1 GTSNPN and CDR2 SVGIG (reference sequence). The CDR3 length is 18 residues. Full variable domain (remainder filled in from reference TRBV30 and TRBJ1-5): SQTIHQWPATLVQPVGSPLSLECTVEGTSNPNLYWYRQAAGRGLQLLFYSVGIGQISSEVPQNLSASRPQDRQFILSSKKLLLSDSGFYLCAWTPQDSRYYSNQPQHFGDGTRLSIL.

This clone has a single count. This chain links TRBV2 with TRBJ1-5; 10 bases are shared with TRBD1. The junction had 6 bases not matched to a gene; V was cut back by 6 bases and J by 4 bases. The CDR3 loop spans 15 amino acids. Germline CDR1 is SNHLY and CDR2 is FYNNEI. CDR3 in amino acids: CASSMGQGPNQPQHF. CDR3 nucleotides: TGTGCCAGCAGCATGGGACAGGGGCCGAATCAGCCCCAGCATTTT.

The V call is TRBV10-3, the J call TRBJ2-7; TRBD1 agrees at 9 bases. There are 14 residues in the CDR3. With V trimmed by 3 bases and J by 5 bases, 5 bases remained unmatched. CDR1 and CDR2 (germline): ENHRY, SYGVKD. The CDR3 region has the DNA TGTGCCATCAGTGACCGGGACAGGGTCGACGAGCAGTACTTC. Translating it yields CAISDRDRVDEQYF.